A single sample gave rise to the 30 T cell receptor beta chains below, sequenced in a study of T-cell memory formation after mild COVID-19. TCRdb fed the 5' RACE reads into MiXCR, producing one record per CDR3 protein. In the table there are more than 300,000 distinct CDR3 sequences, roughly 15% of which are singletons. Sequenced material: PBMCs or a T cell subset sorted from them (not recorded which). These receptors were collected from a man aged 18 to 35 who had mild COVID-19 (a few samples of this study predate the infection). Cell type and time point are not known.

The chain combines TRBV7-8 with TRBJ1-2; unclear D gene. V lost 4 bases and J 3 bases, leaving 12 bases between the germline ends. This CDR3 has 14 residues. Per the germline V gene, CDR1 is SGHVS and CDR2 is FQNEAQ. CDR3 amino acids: CASSWMVEDYGYTF. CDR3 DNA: TGTGCCAGCAGCTGGATGGTGGAGGACTATGGCTACACCTTC.

CDR3 sequence: CASSVEGPSGTQYF. In DNA, the CDR3 is TGTGCCAGCAGCGTAGAAGGGCCCAGCGGTACGCAGTATTTT. This rearrangement joins TRBV9 to TRBJ2-3; possible D gene TRBD2, 5 bases. Per germline, CDR1 SGDLS and CDR2 YYNGEE. The CDR3 is made up of 14 amino acids. V was shortened by 0 bases and J by 8 bases, with 13 bases between the two germline ends.

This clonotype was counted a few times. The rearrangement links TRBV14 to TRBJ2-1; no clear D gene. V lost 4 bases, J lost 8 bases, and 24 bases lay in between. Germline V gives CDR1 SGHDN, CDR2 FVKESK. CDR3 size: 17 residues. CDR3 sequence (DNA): TGTGCCAGCAGCCCCACTCGGGCCAGCCGCTTATGGCATGAGCAGTTCTTC. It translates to CASSPTRASRLWHEQFF.

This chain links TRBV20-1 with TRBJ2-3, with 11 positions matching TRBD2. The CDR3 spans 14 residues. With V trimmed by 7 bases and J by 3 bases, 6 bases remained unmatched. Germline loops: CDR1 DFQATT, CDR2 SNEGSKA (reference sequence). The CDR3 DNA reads TGCAGTGGGACTAGCGGGTCCCCAACAGATACGCAGTATTTT. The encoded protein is CSGTSGSPTDTQYF.

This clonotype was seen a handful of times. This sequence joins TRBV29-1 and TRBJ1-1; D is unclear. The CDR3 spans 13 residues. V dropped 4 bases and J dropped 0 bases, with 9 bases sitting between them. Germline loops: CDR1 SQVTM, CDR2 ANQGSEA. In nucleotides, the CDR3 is TGCAGCGTTGGTGCACAGATGAACACTGAAGCTTTCTTT. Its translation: CSVGAQMNTEAFF.

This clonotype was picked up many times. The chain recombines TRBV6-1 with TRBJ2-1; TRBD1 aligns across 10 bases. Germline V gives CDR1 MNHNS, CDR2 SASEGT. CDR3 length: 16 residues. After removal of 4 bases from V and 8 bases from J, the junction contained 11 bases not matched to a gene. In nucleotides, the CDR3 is TGTGCCAGCAGTGGAGACCCGGGACAGGGGAGCGATGAGCAGTTCTTC. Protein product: CASSGDPGQGSDEQFF.

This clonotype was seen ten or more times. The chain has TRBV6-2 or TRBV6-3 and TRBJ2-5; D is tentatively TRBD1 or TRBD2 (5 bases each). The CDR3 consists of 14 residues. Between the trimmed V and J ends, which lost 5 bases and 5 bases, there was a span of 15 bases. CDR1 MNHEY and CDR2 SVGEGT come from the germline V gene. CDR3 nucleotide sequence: TGTGCCAGCAGTCGGGACCGACGGGTGGAGACCCAGTACTTC. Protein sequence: CASSRDRRVETQYF.

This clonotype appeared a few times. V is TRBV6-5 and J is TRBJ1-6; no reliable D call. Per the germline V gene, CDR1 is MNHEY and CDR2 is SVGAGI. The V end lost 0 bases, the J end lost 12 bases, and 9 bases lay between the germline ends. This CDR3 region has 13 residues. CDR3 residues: CASSYSPDVPLHF. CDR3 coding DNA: TGTGCCAGCAGTTACTCGCCCGATGTACCCCTCCACTTT.

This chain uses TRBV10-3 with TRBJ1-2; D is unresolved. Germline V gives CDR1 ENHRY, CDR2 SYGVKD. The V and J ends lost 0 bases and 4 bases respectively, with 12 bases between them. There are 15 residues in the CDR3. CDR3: CAISESETVTYGYTF. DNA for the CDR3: TGTGCCATCAGTGAGTCGGAGACTGTGACCTATGGCTACACCTTC.

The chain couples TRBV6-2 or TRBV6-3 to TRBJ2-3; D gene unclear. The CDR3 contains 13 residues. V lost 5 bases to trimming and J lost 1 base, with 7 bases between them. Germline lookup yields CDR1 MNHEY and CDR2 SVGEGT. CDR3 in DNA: TGTGCCAGCAGTAACGGCGGCACAGATACGCAGTATTTT. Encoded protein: CASSNGGTDTQYF.

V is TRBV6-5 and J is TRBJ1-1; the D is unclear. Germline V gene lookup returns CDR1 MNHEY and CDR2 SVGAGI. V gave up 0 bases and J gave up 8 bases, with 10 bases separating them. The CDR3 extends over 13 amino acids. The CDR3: CASSYSSRREAFF. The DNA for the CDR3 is TGTGCCAGCAGTTACTCGAGCCGGAGAGAAGCTTTCTTT.

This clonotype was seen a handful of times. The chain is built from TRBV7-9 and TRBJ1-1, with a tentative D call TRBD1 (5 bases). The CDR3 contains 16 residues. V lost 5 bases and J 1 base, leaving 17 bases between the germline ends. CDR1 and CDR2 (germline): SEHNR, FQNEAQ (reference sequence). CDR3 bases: TGTGCCAGCAGCGAATTCGGAGACAGCAAGAACACTGAAGCTTTCTTT. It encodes CASSEFGDSKNTEAFF.

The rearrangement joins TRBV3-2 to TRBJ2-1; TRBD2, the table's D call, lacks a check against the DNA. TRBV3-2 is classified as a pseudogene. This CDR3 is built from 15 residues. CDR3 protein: CASTSDPRSYNEQFF. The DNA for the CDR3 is TGTGCCAGCACATCAGACCCGCGCTCCTACAATGAGCAGTTCTTC.

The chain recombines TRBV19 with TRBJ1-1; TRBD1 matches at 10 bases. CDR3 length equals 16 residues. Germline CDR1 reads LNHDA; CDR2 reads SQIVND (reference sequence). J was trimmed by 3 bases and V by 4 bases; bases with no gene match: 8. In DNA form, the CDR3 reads TGTGCCAGTAGTACTAGACAGGGGGCGCCGGACACTGAAGCTTTCTTT. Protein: CASSTRQGAPDTEAFF. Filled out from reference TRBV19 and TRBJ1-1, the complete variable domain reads DGGITQSPKYLFRKEGQNVTLSCEQNLNHDAMYWYRQDPGQGLRLIYYSQIVNDFQKGDIAEGYSVSREKKESFPLTVTSAQKNPTAFYLCASSTRQGAPDTEAFFGQGTRLTVV.

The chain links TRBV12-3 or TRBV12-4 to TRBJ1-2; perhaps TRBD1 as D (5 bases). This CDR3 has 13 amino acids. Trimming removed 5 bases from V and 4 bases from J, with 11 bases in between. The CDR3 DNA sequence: TGTGCCAGCAGTCCGGGAGACAGCTATGGCTACACCTTC. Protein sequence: CASSPGDSYGYTF.

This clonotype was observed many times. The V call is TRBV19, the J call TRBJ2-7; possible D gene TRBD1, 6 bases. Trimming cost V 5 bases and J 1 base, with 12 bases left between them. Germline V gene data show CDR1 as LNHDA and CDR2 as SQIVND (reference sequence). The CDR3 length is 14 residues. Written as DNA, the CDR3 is TGTGCCAGTAGTCCTTGGGACACATCCTACGAGCAGTACTTC. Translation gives CASSPWDTSYEQYF.

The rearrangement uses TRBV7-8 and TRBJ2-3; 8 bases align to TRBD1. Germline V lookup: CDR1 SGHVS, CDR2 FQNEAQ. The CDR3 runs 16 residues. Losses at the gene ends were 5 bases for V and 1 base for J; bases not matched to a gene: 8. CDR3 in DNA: TGTGCCAGCAGCACAAGACAGGGGTTGGGCACAGATACGCAGTATTTT. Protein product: CASSTRQGLGTDTQYF.

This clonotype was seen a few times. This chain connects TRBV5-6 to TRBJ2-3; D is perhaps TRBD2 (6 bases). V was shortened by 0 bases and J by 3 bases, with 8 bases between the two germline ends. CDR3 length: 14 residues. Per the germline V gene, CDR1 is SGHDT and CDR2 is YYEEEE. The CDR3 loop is CASSLVEGTDTQYF. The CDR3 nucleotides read TGTGCCAGCAGCTTGGTGGAGGGGACAGATACGCAGTATTTT.

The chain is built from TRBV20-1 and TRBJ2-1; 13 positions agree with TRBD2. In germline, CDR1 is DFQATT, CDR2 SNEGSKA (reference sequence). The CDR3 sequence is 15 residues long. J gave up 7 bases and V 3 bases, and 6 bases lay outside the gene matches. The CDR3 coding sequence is TGCAGTGCTAGTCTTACTAGCGGGGGGGAGAATGAGCAGTTCTTC. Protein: CSASLTSGGENEQFF.

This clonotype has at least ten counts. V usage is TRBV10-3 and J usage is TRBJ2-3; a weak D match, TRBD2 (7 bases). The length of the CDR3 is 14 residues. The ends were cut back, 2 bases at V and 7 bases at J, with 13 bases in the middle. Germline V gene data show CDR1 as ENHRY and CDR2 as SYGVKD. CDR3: CAISERGGVYTQYF. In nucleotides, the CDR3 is TGTGCCATCAGTGAGAGGGGGGGAGTATATACGCAGTATTTT.

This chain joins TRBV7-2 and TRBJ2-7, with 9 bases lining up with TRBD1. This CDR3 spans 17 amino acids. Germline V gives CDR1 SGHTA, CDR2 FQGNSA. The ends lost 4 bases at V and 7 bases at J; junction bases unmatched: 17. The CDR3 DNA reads TGTGCCAGCAGCTCAATTTCCGGGACAGGGATGACTGGGGAGCAGTACTTC. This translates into CASSSISGTGMTGEQYF.

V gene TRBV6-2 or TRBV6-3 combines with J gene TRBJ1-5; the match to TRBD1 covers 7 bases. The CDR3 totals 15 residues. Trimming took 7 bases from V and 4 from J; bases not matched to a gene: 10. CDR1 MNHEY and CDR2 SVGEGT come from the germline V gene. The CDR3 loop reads CASTNIGQANQPQHF. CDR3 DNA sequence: TGTGCCAGCACCAACATCGGACAGGCTAATCAGCCCCAGCATTTT.

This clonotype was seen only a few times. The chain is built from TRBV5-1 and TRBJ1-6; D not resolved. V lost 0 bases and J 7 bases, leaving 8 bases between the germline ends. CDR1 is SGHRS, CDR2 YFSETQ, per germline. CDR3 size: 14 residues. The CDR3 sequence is CASSLDGSNSPLHF. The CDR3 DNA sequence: TGCGCCAGCAGCTTGGATGGGTCAAATTCACCCCTCCACTTT.

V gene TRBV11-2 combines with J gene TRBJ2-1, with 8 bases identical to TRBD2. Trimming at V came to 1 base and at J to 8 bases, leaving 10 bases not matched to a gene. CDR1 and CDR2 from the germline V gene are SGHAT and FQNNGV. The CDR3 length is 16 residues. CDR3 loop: CASSLGPGGANHEQFF. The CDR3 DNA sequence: TGTGCCAGCAGCTTAGGGCCCGGGGGGGCCAACCATGAGCAGTTCTTC. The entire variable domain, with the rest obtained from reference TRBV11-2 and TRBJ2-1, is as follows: EAGVAQSPRYKIIEKRQSVAFWCNPISGHATLYWYQQILGQGPKLLIQFQNNGVVDDSQLPKDRFSAERLKGVDSTLKIQPAKLEDSAVYLCASSLGPGGANHEQFFGPGTRLTVL.

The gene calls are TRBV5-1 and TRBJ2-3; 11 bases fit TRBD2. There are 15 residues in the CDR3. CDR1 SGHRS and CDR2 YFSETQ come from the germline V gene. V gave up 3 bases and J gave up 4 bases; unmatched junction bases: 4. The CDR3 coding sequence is TGCGCCAGCAGCTCCGTAGCGGGGGGGGCAGATACGCAGTATTTT. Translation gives CASSSVAGGADTQYF.

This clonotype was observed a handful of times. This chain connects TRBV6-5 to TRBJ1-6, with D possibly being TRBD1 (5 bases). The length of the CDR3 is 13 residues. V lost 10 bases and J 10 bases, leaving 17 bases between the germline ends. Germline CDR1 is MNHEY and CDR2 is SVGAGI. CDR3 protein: CATKTQGRSPLHF. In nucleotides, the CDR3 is TGTGCCACAAAGACCCAGGGAAGATCACCCCTCCACTTT.

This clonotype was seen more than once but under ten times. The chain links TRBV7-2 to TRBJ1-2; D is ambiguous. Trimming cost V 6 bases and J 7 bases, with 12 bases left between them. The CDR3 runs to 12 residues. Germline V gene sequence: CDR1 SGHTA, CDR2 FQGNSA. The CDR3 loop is CASRTRFGGYTF. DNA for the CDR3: TGTGCCAGCAGAACCAGATTCGGTGGCTACACCTTC. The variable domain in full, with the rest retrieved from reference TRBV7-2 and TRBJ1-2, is GAGVSQSPSNKVTEKGKDVELRCDPISGHTALYWYRQSLGQGLEFLIYFQGNSAPDKSGLPSDRFSAERTGGSVSTLTIQRTQQEDSAVYLCASRTRFGGYTFGSGTRLTVV.

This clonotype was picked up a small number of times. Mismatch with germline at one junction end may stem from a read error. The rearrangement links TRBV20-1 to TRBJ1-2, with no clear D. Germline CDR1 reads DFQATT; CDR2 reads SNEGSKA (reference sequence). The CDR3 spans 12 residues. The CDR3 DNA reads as TGCAGTGCTAGAGATACGCCCACCCACCTTGACTTC. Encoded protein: CSARDTPTHLDF.

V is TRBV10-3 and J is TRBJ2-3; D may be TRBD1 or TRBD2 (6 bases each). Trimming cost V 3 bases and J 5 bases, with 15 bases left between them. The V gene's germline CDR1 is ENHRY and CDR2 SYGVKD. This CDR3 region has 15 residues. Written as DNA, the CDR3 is TGTGCCATCAGTGATTCTGGGGGGCGCGGAGATACGCAGTATTTT. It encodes CAISDSGGRGDTQYF.

CDR3 amino acids: CSARDPGQTYEQYF. The CDR3 nucleotides read TGCAGTGCTAGAGATCCCGGACAGACCTACGAGCAGTACTTC. The genes are TRBV20-1 and TRBJ2-7, with a tentative D call TRBD1 (6 bases). The germline gives CDR1 DFQATT, CDR2 SNEGSKA (reference sequence). The CDR3 spans 14 residues. Deletions cut 0 bases from V and 2 bases from J, with 11 bases between.